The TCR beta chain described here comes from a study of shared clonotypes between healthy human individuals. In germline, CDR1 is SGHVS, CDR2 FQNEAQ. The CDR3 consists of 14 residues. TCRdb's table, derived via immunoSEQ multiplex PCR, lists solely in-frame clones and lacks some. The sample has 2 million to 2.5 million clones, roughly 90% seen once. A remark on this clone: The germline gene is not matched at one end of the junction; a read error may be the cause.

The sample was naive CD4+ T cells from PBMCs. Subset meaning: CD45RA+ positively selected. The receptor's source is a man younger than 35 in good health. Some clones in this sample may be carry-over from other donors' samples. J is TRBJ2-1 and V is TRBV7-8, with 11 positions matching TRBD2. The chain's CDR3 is CASSLAGGLNEQFF. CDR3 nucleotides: TGTGCCAGCAGCCTAGCGGGAGGCCTCAATGAGCAGTTCTTC.